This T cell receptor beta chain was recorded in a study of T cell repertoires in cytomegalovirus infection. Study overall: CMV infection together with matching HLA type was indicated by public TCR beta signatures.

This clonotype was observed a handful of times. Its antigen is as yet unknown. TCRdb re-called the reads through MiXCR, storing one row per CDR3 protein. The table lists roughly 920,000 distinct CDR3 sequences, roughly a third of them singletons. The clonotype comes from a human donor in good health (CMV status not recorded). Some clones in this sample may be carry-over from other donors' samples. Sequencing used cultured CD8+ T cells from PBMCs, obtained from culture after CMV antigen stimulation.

This chain's CDR3 is CASSPDEGLAKNIQYF. In DNA, the CDR3 is TGTGCCAGCAGCCCAGATGAAGGGTTGGCCAAAAACATTCAGTACTTC. This rearrangement joins TRBV7-9 to TRBJ2-4; D not certain. The CDR3 totals 16 residues. V was trimmed by 5 bases and J by 1 base, leaving 15 bases between them. Germline V gene lookup returns CDR1 SEHNR and CDR2 FQNEAQ (reference sequence).